Below are 21 T cell receptor beta chains sequenced from a single sample in a study of T cells in Graves' hyperthyroidism and ophthalmopathy. RNA transcripts gave rise to amplified TCR beta CDR3 regions. HTBI primers were the set used in a first-round RT-PCR of the TCR CDR3. TCRdb used MiXCR to reprocess the multiplex PCR reads, holding one entry per CDR3 protein. The sample has about 210,000 distinct CDR3 sequences; 15% to 20% are singletons. Sequenced sample: blood. The receptor source for this set is a man in his fifties or sixties with Graves' hyperthyroidism.

The CDR3 region is CATSRETGWGYTF. The CDR3 nucleotides read TGTGCCACCAGCAGAGAGACAGGGTGGGGCTACACCTTC. The chain carries TRBV15 and TRBJ1-2; TRBD1 aligns across 7 bases. The V and J ends lost 0 bases and 8 bases, in that order; junction bases with no gene match: 3. This CDR3 spans 13 amino acids. Germline V lookup: CDR1 LNHNV, CDR2 YYDKDF (reference sequence).

This clonotype was detected ten times or more. The V call is TRBV12-5, the J call TRBJ1-1; tentatively, D is TRBD1 (5 bases). Germline CDR1 reads LGHNT; CDR2 reads FRNRAP. This CDR3 contains 17 residues. Deletions cut 3 bases from V and 1 base from J, with 18 bases between. Written as DNA, the CDR3 is TGTGCTAGTGGTTTCCTCCTGGGGCAGGGAGCGAACACTGAAGCTTTCTTT. Protein sequence: CASGFLLGQGANTEAFF.

Many counts were recorded for this clonotype. The CDR3 DNA reads as TGTGCCAGCAGTTTAACGGCTAGCAGAAAGTACGAGCAGTACTTC. Its translation: CASSLTASRKYEQYF. The rearrangement joins TRBV27 to TRBJ2-7; the D gene is possibly TRBD2 (5 bases). The germline V gene encodes CDR1 MNHEY and CDR2 SMNVEV (reference sequence). V lost 2 bases and J 4 bases, leaving 15 bases between the germline ends. The CDR3 sequence is 15 residues long.

To note about this clonotype: A much larger clone is a single base away; this may be a read error. This chain connects TRBV18 to TRBJ2-2; 8 bases fit TRBD1. The germline V gene encodes CDR1 KGHSH and CDR2 LQKENI. This CDR3 region has 15 residues. The CDR3 loop is CASSPLTGDTGEPFF. As DNA, the CDR3 is TGTGCCAGCTCACCATTGACAGGGGACACCGGGGAGCCGTTTTTT.

This clonotype turned up a few times. This chain links TRBV18 with TRBJ2-7; 9 bases align to TRBD2. Per the germline V gene, CDR1 is KGHSH and CDR2 is LQKENI. The length of the CDR3 is 16 residues. The junction had 7 bases not matched to a gene; V was cut back by 0 bases and J by 4 bases. In DNA, the CDR3 is TGTGCCAGCTCACCACCGGGATCGGCGGGAGGGTACGAGCAGTACTTC. Protein: CASSPPGSAGGYEQYF.

This clonotype was seen many times. The chain recombines TRBV6-2 or TRBV6-3 with TRBJ2-6; D may correspond to TRBD1 or TRBD2 (5 bases each). Trimming removed 7 bases from V and 3 bases from J, with 13 bases in between. Germline CDR1 and CDR2: MNHEY and SVGEGT. The CDR3 is made up of 15 amino acids. The CDR3 bases are TGTGCCAGCAATGACGGGGCCTTTGGGGCCAACGTCCTGACTTTC. This encodes CASNDGAFGANVLTF.

The sample holds a few counts of this clonotype. This chain joins TRBV19 and TRBJ1-4; D not certain. Per germline, CDR1 LNHDA and CDR2 SQIVND (reference sequence). There are 11 residues in the CDR3. Deletions cut 8 bases from V and 7 bases from J, with 8 bases between. The CDR3 DNA sequence: TGTGCCAGTTCGGCGGGTGAAAAACTGTTTTTT. Encoded protein: CASSAGEKLFF.

This clonotype was recorded many times. The V and J genes are TRBV7-8 and TRBJ1-5, with D perhaps matching TRBD1 (5 bases). Germline lookup yields CDR1 SGHVS and CDR2 FQNEAQ. The CDR3 runs 18 residues. Deletions cut 5 bases from V and 0 bases from J, with 20 bases between. The CDR3 DNA reads as TGTGCCAGCAGCCTTAGAGGAATTACAGGAGATAGCAATCAGCCCCAGCATTTT. Amino acids: CASSLRGITGDSNQPQHF. Full variable domain (rest looked up from reference TRBV7-8 and TRBJ1-5): GAGVSQSPRYKVAKRGQDVALRCDPISGHVSLFWYQQALGQGPEFLTYFQNEAQLDKSGLPSDRFFAERPEGSVSTLKIQRTQQEDSAVYLCASSLRGITGDSNQPQHFGDGTRLSIL.

Of note for this clonotype: This may be a read error: a much more frequent sequence differs by one nucleotide. Since the CDR3 does not end with the conserved phenylalanine or tryptophan, this likely comes from a read error. This sequence joins TRBV2 and TRBJ2-1; perhaps TRBD2 as D (5 bases). The CDR3 consists of 14 residues. V gave up 6 bases and J gave up 7 bases, with 16 bases separating them. Per germline, CDR1 SNHLY and CDR2 FYNNEI. CDR3 nucleotide sequence: TGTGCCAGCAGAAGTGACGGGAAAAGGAATGAGCAGTTCCTC. Encoded protein: CASRSDGKRNEQFL.

The J gene is TRBJ1-1, the V gene TRBV28, with D tentatively TRBD1 (5 bases). The germline CDR1 and CDR2 sequences are MDHEN and SYDVKM. The CDR3 has 14 residues. V dropped 10 bases and J dropped 1 base, with 16 bases sitting between them. The CDR3 DNA follows: TGTGCCACCTCTTCGGGGGGAACGAACACTGAAGCTTTCTTT. It encodes CATSSGGTNTEAFF. Based on the CDR3 plus reference TRBV28 and TRBJ1-1, the full variable domain is DVKVTQSSRYLVKRTGEKVFLECVQDMDHENMFWYRQDPGLGLRLIYFSYDVKMKEKGDIPEGYSVSREKKERFSLILESASTNQTSMYLCATSSGGTNTEAFFGQGTRLTVV.

This clonotype showed up just a few times. The chain is built from TRBV7-9 and TRBJ2-3; 9 bases agree with TRBD2. The CDR3 extends over 17 amino acids. V gave up 3 bases and J gave up 4 bases; unmatched junction bases: 11. Germline CDR1 and CDR2: SEHNR and FQNEAQ (reference sequence). CDR3 amino acids: CASSFGWGAGGADTQYF. The CDR3 DNA reads TGTGCCAGCAGCTTTGGCTGGGGCGCGGGAGGGGCAGATACGCAGTATTTT.

The rearrangement uses TRBV7-2 and TRBJ2-7; D gene ambiguous. Germline CDR1 and CDR2: SGHTA and FQGNSA. The CDR3 is made up of 11 amino acids. The V and J ends lost 4 bases and 9 bases respectively, with 10 bases between them. The DNA for the CDR3 is TGTGCCAGCAGCTCCCAGAGCTGGCAGTACTTC. It yields the protein CASSSQSWQYF.

The V and J genes are TRBV20-1 and TRBJ1-3; the D is unclear. The CDR3 runs 15 residues. The ends were cut back, 1 base at V and 0 bases at J, with 10 bases in the middle. Germline CDR1 is DFQATT and CDR2 is SNEGSKA (reference sequence). CDR3: CSARGPASSGNTIYF. As DNA, the CDR3 is TGCAGTGCTAGAGGTCCAGCCAGCTCTGGAAACACCATATATTTT.

This clonotype was seen repeatedly, ten times or more. The CDR3 reads CASSIKLEGTSGRVPTDTQYF. CDR3 bases: TGCGCCAGCAGCATTAAGCTCGAGGGGACTAGCGGGAGGGTCCCCACAGATACGCAGTATTTT. V usage is TRBV5-1 and J usage is TRBJ2-3; TRBD2 agrees at 16 bases. V lost 4 bases to trimming and J lost 2 bases; unmatched junction nucleotides: 16. The CDR3 is 21 amino acids. Looked up from germline, CDR1 is SGHRS and CDR2 is YFSETQ.

The chain carries TRBV6-5 and TRBJ2-3, with D tentatively TRBD1 (6 bases). V was pared by 5 bases and J by 3 bases, with 18 bases between. CDR1 is MNHEY, CDR2 SVGAGI, per germline. The CDR3 covers 16 residues. The CDR3 region is CASSTYQGLWTDTQYF. CDR3 DNA sequence: TGTGCCAGCAGTACTTACCAGGGGCTTTGGACAGATACGCAGTATTTT.

This clonotype was seen at least ten times. V is TRBV11-2 and J is TRBJ2-7, with D possibly being TRBD2 (6 bases). V lost 5 bases and J lost 2, with 16 bases in between. Germline lookup yields CDR1 SGHAT and CDR2 FQNNGV. The CDR3 totals 15 residues. CDR3 amino acids: CASSPEWGRPYEQYF. CDR3 DNA sequence: TGTGCCAGCAGCCCCGAGTGGGGGAGGCCCTACGAGCAGTACTTC.

This clonotype was observed a few times. The chain is built from TRBV3-1 and TRBJ2-7; the match to TRBD2 covers 13 bases. V was pared by 6 bases and J by 2 bases, with 1 base of the junction left unmatched. This CDR3 is 14 amino acids long. Germline CDR1 LGHDT, CDR2 YNNKEL (reference sequence). Here the CDR3 DNA reads TGTGCCAGCAGTGGGACTAGCGGGACCTACGAGCAGTACTTC. Its protein product is CASSGTSGTYEQYF.

This clonotype has a handful of counts. The chain links TRBV28 to TRBJ2-7; 12 positions match TRBD2. Germline CDR1 reads MDHEN; CDR2 reads SYDVKM. Germline trimming cut 4 bases from V and 3 bases from J; bases unmatched to any gene: 7. The CDR3 extends over 16 amino acids. CDR3 DNA: TGTGCCAGCAGTTCCTCGACTAGCGGGAGAGTCTACGAGCAGTACTTC. Translating gives CASSSSTSGRVYEQYF. The entire variable domain, with the rest obtained from reference TRBV28 and TRBJ2-7, is as follows: DVKVTQSSRYLVKRTGEKVFLECVQDMDHENMFWYRQDPGLGLRLIYFSYDVKMKEKGDIPEGYSVSREKKERFSLILESASTNQTSMYLCASSSSTSGRVYEQYFGPGTRLTVT.

This chain links TRBV29-1 with TRBJ1-2; perhaps TRBD1 as D (5 bases). The V and J ends lost 1 base and 7 bases respectively, with 7 bases between them. Germline CDR1 and CDR2: SQVTM and ANQGSEA. CDR3 size: 11 residues. The CDR3 spells CSVEAGGGYTF. The DNA for the CDR3 is TGCAGCGTTGAAGCTGGGGGTGGCTACACCTTC.

There are a few counts of this clonotype. This rearrangement joins TRBV7-2 to TRBJ1-2, with D unresolved. The germline CDR1 and CDR2 sequences are SGHTA and FQGNSA. Trimming took off 4 bases at V and 4 bases at J, with 7 bases between the two ends. The CDR3 sequence is 12 residues long. The CDR3 DNA follows: TGTGCCAGCAGCTCACAGCCCTATGGCTACACCTTC. Translation gives CASSSQPYGYTF.

This clonotype was seen a few times. The chain carries TRBV14 and TRBJ1-2; no reliable D call. This CDR3 contains 13 residues. V was trimmed by 2 bases and J by 3 bases, leaving 7 bases between them. Germline CDR1 and CDR2: SGHDN and FVKESK. CDR3 sequence reads: CASSQTGYYGYTF. DNA of the CDR3: TGTGCCAGCAGCCAAACGGGTTACTATGGCTACACCTTC.